A selection of T cell receptor beta chains follows, all from one sample in a study of metastatic and nonmetastatic thyroid tumors. TCRdb re-called the PCR reads through MiXCR. The sample yields some 30,000 clones, 3.5% to 4.5% seen once. The material sequenced was blood. The receptors were gathered from a female donor with papillary thyroid cancer or a benign thyroid nodule (not recorded which). Some clones in this sample may be carry-over from other donors' samples. CDR3s include the opening cysteine and the closing phenylalanine or tryptophan. Each record gives: D gene, J gene, V gene, clone size, CDR3 protein, CDR3 DNA. The D gene is left open where the match is weak. The size entry is marked missing in some rows and otherwise reads once, few, many or a size class.

d_call: -; j_call: TRBJ1-6; v_call: TRBV6-1; clone_size: -; cdr3_aa: CASTKGRYNSPLHF; cdr3_nt: TGTGCCAGCACCAAGGGCAGATACAATTCACCCCTCCACTTT
d_call: -; j_call: TRBJ1-4; v_call: TRBV28; clone_size: many; cdr3_aa: CASRPGPTNEKLFF; cdr3_nt: TGTGCCAGCAGACCAGGCCCAACTAATGAAAAACTGTTTTTT
d_call: -; j_call: TRBJ1-5; v_call: TRBV27; clone_size: medium-sized; cdr3_aa: CASSRGQTTDQPQHF; cdr3_nt: TGTGCCAGCAGCCGTGGACAGACCACTGATCAGCCCCAGCATTTT
d_call: -; j_call: TRBJ2-7; v_call: TRBV6-1; clone_size: medium-sized; cdr3_aa: CASRDTGVSYEQYF; cdr3_nt: TGTGCCAGCAGAGATACGGGGGTGTCCTACGAGCAGTACTTC
d_call: TRBD2; j_call: TRBJ2-3; v_call: TRBV5-1; clone_size: many; cdr3_aa: CASSLGRTSGTFSTDTQYF; cdr3_nt: TGCGCCAGCAGCTTGGGCAGGACTAGCGGGACATTTAGCACAGATACGCAGTATTTT
d_call: TRBD1; j_call: TRBJ1-1; v_call: TRBV28; clone_size: many; cdr3_aa: CASSLTGRAEAFF; cdr3_nt: TGTGCCAGCAGTCTGACAGGGAGGGCTGAAGCTTTCTTT
d_call: -; j_call: TRBJ2-2; v_call: TRBV18; clone_size: -; cdr3_aa: CASSPGWSSYTGELFF; cdr3_nt: TGTGCCAGCTCACCCGGCTGGAGTTCCTACACCGGGGAGCTGTTTTTT
d_call: -; j_call: TRBJ1-1; v_call: TRBV30; clone_size: many; cdr3_aa: CAWSPSRRGAFF; cdr3_nt: TGTGCCTGGAGTCCTAGCCGTCGGGGAGCTTTCTTT
d_call: -; j_call: TRBJ1-5; v_call: TRBV7-8; clone_size: few; cdr3_aa: CASSLAGQPQHF; cdr3_nt: TGTGCCAGCAGCTTAGCGGGTCAGCCCCAGCATTTT
d_call: TRBD1; j_call: TRBJ1-1; v_call: TRBV6-1; clone_size: medium-sized; cdr3_aa: CASSYQGAGTEAFF; cdr3_nt: TGTGCCAGCAGCTACCAGGGGGCGGGGACTGAAGCTTTCTTT
d_call: TRBD1; j_call: TRBJ1-2; v_call: TRBV6-1; clone_size: -; cdr3_aa: CASGNQGANYGYTF; cdr3_nt: TGTGCCAGCGGGAACCAGGGGGCGAACTATGGCTACACCTTC
d_call: -; j_call: TRBJ1-1; v_call: TRBV28; clone_size: -; cdr3_aa: CASRLLTEAFF; cdr3_nt: TGTGCCAGCAGACTCCTCACTGAAGCTTTCTTT
d_call: -; j_call: TRBJ1-5; v_call: TRBV19; clone_size: many; cdr3_aa: CASSPTTGAGSRYPQHF; cdr3_nt: TGTGCCAGTAGCCCCACAACGGGGGCGGGCAGTCGCTATCCCCAGCATTTT
d_call: -; j_call: TRBJ2-7; v_call: TRBV30; clone_size: many; cdr3_aa: CAWSTFPGEQYF; cdr3_nt: TGTGCCTGGAGTACCTTCCCGGGCGAGCAGTACTTC
d_call: -; j_call: TRBJ2-7; v_call: TRBV6-5; clone_size: few; cdr3_aa: CASSSSGALYEQYF; cdr3_nt: -
d_call: TRBD1; j_call: TRBJ2-1; v_call: TRBV9; clone_size: many; cdr3_aa: CASSPRDRTYNEQFF; cdr3_nt: TGTGCCAGCAGCCCCCGGGACAGAACATACAATGAGCAGTTCTTC
d_call: TRBD1; j_call: TRBJ1-2; v_call: TRBV7-9; clone_size: many; cdr3_aa: CASSSTLGQGSPVSPDGYTF; cdr3_nt: TGTGCCAGCAGCTCTACTCTAGGACAGGGGTCCCCGGTTTCCCCCGACGGCTACACCTTC
d_call: -; j_call: TRBJ2-1; v_call: TRBV6-1; clone_size: few; cdr3_aa: CASSAVAVEQFF; cdr3_nt: TGTGCCAGCAGTGCAGTCGCAGTCGAGCAGTTCTTC
d_call: -; j_call: TRBJ1-2; v_call: TRBV30; clone_size: many; cdr3_aa: CAWTEMIEGGYTF; cdr3_nt: TGTGCCTGGACCGAAATGATCGAGGGTGGCTACACCTTC
d_call: TRBD2; j_call: TRBJ2-7; v_call: TRBV12-3/TRBV12-4; clone_size: hyperexpanded; cdr3_aa: CASSHSGSPYEQYF; cdr3_nt: TGTGCCAGCAGTCATAGCGGGAGCCCCTACGAGCAGTACTTC
d_call: -; j_call: TRBJ2-7; v_call: TRBV20-1; clone_size: -; cdr3_aa: CSARDPSRREWFYEQYF; cdr3_nt: TGCAGTGCTAGAGACCCCTCCCGAAGGGAGTGGTTCTACGAGCAGTACTTC
d_call: -; j_call: TRBJ2-7; v_call: TRBV28; clone_size: medium-sized; cdr3_aa: CASSLWLDGPGEQYF; cdr3_nt: TGTGCCAGCAGTTTATGGCTTGATGGCCCGGGCGAGCAGTACTTC
d_call: -; j_call: TRBJ1-1; v_call: TRBV27; clone_size: few; cdr3_aa: CASSLDPPQNTEAFF; cdr3_nt: TGTGCCAGCAGTCTAGATCCACCCCAGAACACTGAAGCTTTCTTT
d_call: -; j_call: TRBJ1-4; v_call: TRBV24-1; clone_size: -; cdr3_aa: CATTNTATNEKVFF; cdr3_nt: TGTGCCACCACTAATACAGCAACTAATGAAAAAGTGTTTTTT
d_call: -; j_call: TRBJ2-2; v_call: TRBV6-2/TRBV6-3; clone_size: -; cdr3_aa: CASSYRTGELFF; cdr3_nt: TGTGCCAGCAGTTATCGGACCGGGGAGCTGTTTTTT
d_call: -; j_call: TRBJ2-1; v_call: TRBV5-6; clone_size: many; cdr3_aa: CASSFGGGRQGGEQFF; cdr3_nt: TGTGCCAGCAGCTTCGGTGGGGGCCGCCAGGGGGGAGAGCAGTTCTTC
d_call: -; j_call: TRBJ1-4; v_call: TRBV28; clone_size: few; cdr3_aa: CATRGGLGEKLFF; cdr3_nt: TGTGCCACCCGCGGGGGGCTCGGTGAAAAACTGTTTTTT
d_call: -; j_call: TRBJ2-5; v_call: TRBV15; clone_size: many; cdr3_aa: CATSRDPGKQETQYF; cdr3_nt: TGTGCCACCAGCAGAGATCCGGGCAAGCAAGAGACCCAGTACTTC
d_call: -; j_call: TRBJ2-7; v_call: TRBV2; clone_size: many; cdr3_aa: CASSGADRYSYEQYF; cdr3_nt: TGTGCCAGCAGTGGGGCCGACAGGTACTCCTACGAGCAGTACTTC
d_call: -; j_call: TRBJ1-2; v_call: TRBV12-3/TRBV12-4; clone_size: -; cdr3_aa: CASSWTSGTLGYTF; cdr3_nt: TGTGCCAGCAGTTGGACATCTGGGACGCTGGGCTACACCTTC
d_call: -; j_call: TRBJ2-7; v_call: TRBV5-4; clone_size: many; cdr3_aa: CASSFSIKSYEQYF; cdr3_nt: TGTGCCAGCAGCTTCTCAATAAAATCCTACGAGCAGTACTTC
d_call: -; j_call: TRBJ1-3; v_call: TRBV7-6; clone_size: few; cdr3_aa: CASSLLGSGRARGNTIYF; cdr3_nt: TGTGCCAGCAGCTTACTTGGGTCCGGCAGGGCAAGAGGAAACACCATATATTTT
d_call: -; j_call: TRBJ2-2; v_call: TRBV6-1; clone_size: -; cdr3_aa: CASSERRTGELFF; cdr3_nt: TGTGCCAGCAGTGAAAGGCGGACCGGGGAGCTGTTTTTT
d_call: -; j_call: TRBJ2-7; v_call: TRBV7-9; clone_size: few; cdr3_aa: CASSPAVGTYEQYF; cdr3_nt: TGTGCCAGCAGCCCAGCGGTGGGAACCTACGAGCAGTACTTC
d_call: -; j_call: TRBJ2-1; v_call: TRBV11-3; clone_size: few; cdr3_aa: CASSDRGPGRRPSSYNEQFF; cdr3_nt: TGTGCCAGCAGCGATAGAGGACCGGGACGGAGACCGAGCTCCTACAATGAGCAGTTCTTC
d_call: -; j_call: TRBJ2-7; v_call: TRBV7-2; clone_size: -; cdr3_aa: CASSLGSRGAQLEQYF; cdr3_nt: TGTGCCAGCAGCTTAGGATCCCGGGGGGCGCAACTCGAGCAGTACTTC
d_call: TRBD1; j_call: TRBJ1-1; v_call: TRBV28; clone_size: medium-sized; cdr3_aa: CASSSGGGGTEAFF; cdr3_nt: TGTGCCAGCAGTTCAGGGGGCGGAGGTACTGAAGCTTTCTTT
d_call: TRBD2; j_call: TRBJ2-1; v_call: TRBV6-1; clone_size: medium-sized; cdr3_aa: CASSSGPPTYNEQFF; cdr3_nt: TGTGCCAGCTCTAGCGGGCCCCCGACCTACAATGAGCAGTTCTTC
d_call: -; j_call: TRBJ1-5; v_call: TRBV28; clone_size: few; cdr3_aa: CASRTPSSYSNQPQHF; cdr3_nt: TGTGCCAGCAGAACCCCCTCATCATATAGCAATCAGCCCCAGCATTTT
d_call: -; j_call: TRBJ1-1; v_call: TRBV9; clone_size: few; cdr3_aa: CAISVEVSNTEAFF; cdr3_nt: TGTGCCATCAGCGTAGAGGTCAGCAACACTGAAGCTTTCTTT
d_call: -; j_call: TRBJ1-2; v_call: TRBV6-1; clone_size: few; cdr3_aa: CATGPTIRWGYTF; cdr3_nt: TGTGCCACCGGGCCAACGATAAGGTGGGGCTACACCTTC
d_call: TRBD1; j_call: TRBJ1-4; v_call: TRBV4-1; clone_size: many; cdr3_aa: CASSQRGTGGDFINEKLFF; cdr3_nt: TGCGCCAGCAGCCAAAGGGGGACAGGGGGCGATTTTATTAATGAAAAACTGTTTTTT
d_call: -; j_call: TRBJ2-7; v_call: TRBV6-5; clone_size: -; cdr3_aa: CASSSTLIDLEQYF; cdr3_nt: TGTGCCAGCAGTTCCACCTTGATAGACCTCGAGCAGTACTTC
d_call: -; j_call: TRBJ1-1; v_call: TRBV27; clone_size: -; cdr3_aa: CASSLSVAANTEAFF; cdr3_nt: TGTGCCAGCAGTTTATCGGTTGCCGCGAACACTGAAGCTTTCTTT
d_call: TRBD1; j_call: TRBJ2-5; v_call: TRBV3-1; clone_size: many; cdr3_aa: CASSQAGQGVGETQYF; cdr3_nt: TGTGCCAGCAGCCAAGCAGGACAGGGGGTAGGAGAGACCCAGTACTTC
d_call: TRBD1; j_call: TRBJ1-2; v_call: TRBV27; clone_size: few; cdr3_aa: CASSWDRSGYTF; cdr3_nt: TGTGCCAGCAGCTGGGACAGGTCGGGCTACACCTTC
d_call: TRBD2; j_call: TRBJ2-7; v_call: TRBV6-2/TRBV6-3; clone_size: few; cdr3_aa: CASSLAGPYEQYF; cdr3_nt: TGTGCCAGCAGTTTAGCGGGCCCCTACGAGCAGTACTTC
d_call: TRBD1; j_call: TRBJ2-2; v_call: TRBV5-8; clone_size: -; cdr3_aa: CASSLLGQGAGELFF; cdr3_nt: TGTGCCAGCAGCTTGTTGGGACAGGGGGCTGGGGAGCTGTTTTTT